What follows is one TCR beta chain and its context. Under the authors' procedure: Scientists estimated how many nucleated cells there were by amplifying reference gene primers. Libraries were prepared by immunoSEQ multiplex PCR; TCRdb keeps only in-frame clonotypes and omits some of them. V and J calls plus clone size are reproduced from that table; the DNA served to infer D and trimming. The sample has roughly 300,000 clones; over 70% are singletons. This sample was taken from a study of blood T cell repertoires in COVID-19. Background on the study: T cells, B-cell-depleted T cells, or PBMCs supplied cDNA or gDNA.

The germline V and J ends were trimmed by 1 base and 9 bases, with 7 bases remaining between them. Germline CDR1 reads SGHVS; CDR2 reads FQNEAQ. The CDR3 extends over 11 amino acids. The chain combines TRBV7-8 with TRBJ2-7; D is unclear. This receptor was identified in a woman in her forties who had recovered from COVID-19. Sequenced: peripheral blood. CDR3 residues: CASSLDSAQYF. In DNA form, the CDR3 reads TGTGCCAGCAGCTTAGACTCCGCGCAGTACTTC.